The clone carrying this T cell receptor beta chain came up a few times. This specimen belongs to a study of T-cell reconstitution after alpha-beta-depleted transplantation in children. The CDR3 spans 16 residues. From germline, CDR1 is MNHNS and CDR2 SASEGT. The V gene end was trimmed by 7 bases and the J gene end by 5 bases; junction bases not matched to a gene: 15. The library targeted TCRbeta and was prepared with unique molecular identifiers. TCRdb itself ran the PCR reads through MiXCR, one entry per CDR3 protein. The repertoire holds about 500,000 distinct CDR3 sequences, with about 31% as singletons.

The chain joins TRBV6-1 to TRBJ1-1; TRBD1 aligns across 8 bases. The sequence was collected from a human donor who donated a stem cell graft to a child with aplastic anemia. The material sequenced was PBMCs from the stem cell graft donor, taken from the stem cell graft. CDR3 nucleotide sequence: TGTGCCAGCACCCTCTTTATAGGACAGGGCGAGACTGAAGCTTTCTTT. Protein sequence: CASTLFIGQGETEAFF.